This TCR beta chain was sequenced for a study of cytomegalovirus exposure and HLA in healthy donors. Findings and caveats of the study: TCR clusters originating in the first cohort tended to co-occur in the approximately 130 validation repertoires, according to a later analysis. A few chains tied to CMV proved CMV antigen-specific in vitro.

Trimming took 5 bases from V and 2 from J, leaving 9 bases between them. Germline values: CDR1 MDHEN, CDR2 SYDVKM. The CDR3 consists of 13 residues. Sequencing used immunoSEQ multiplex PCR; TCRdb keeps in-frame clones, though not all of them. Here the sample spans hundreds of thousands of clones, around 91% being singletons. A word on this clone: Its antigen is undetermined.

Sequencing was performed on PBMCs. This rearrangement joins TRBV28 to TRBJ1-2; D remains ambiguous. This TCR came from a woman aged 30 to 39 in good health and CMV-seronegative. CDR3 sequence: CASSPNHNYGYTF. The DNA for the CDR3 is TGTGCCAGCAGTCCGAACCACAACTATGGCTACACCTTC.